Described below is a single T cell receptor beta chain sequence and its context. Antigen specificity is unknown. The primer mix had 60 Vbeta and 13 Jbeta primers. Using immunoSEQ multiplex PCR, the repertoire was profiled, and TCRdb retains in-frame clones only, with some absent. Among 95,000 to 150,000 clones listed, roughly three quarters were seen once. J gave up 9 bases and V 6 bases, and 7 bases lay outside the gene matches. The CDR3 runs to 13 residues. CDR1 is SGHNT and CDR2 is YENEEA in the germline V gene. This specimen belongs to a study of cytomegalovirus exposure and HLA in healthy donors. Points from the study as a whole: Clonal expansion, a later analysis showed, was greater in HLA-associated TCR beta chains than in equally common others.

The source material was PBMCs. The J gene is TRBJ2-1, the V gene TRBV11-3, with 8 positions matching TRBD2. This sequence was found in a woman aged 25 to 39 in good health and CMV-seronegative. This CDR3 is CASSRGGRSEQFF. DNA of the CDR3: TGTGCCAGCAGTCGGGGGGGGCGGTCTGAGCAGTTCTTC. The variable domain in full, with the rest retrieved from reference TRBV11-3 and TRBJ2-1, is EAGVVQSPRYKIIEKKQPVAFWCNPISGHNTLYWYLQNLGQGPELLIRYENEEAVDDSQLPKDRFSAERLKGVDSTLKIQPAELGDSAVYLCASSRGGRSEQFFGPGTRLTVL.